What follows is one T cell receptor (beta chain) and its context. The antigen is unknown. Primers: 60 Vbeta forward and 13 Jbeta reverse. Profiling relied on immunoSEQ multiplex PCR, and the TCRdb table lists in-frame clones only, not all of them. The repertoire holds some 78,000 clones, with 65% to 80% as singletons. Germline-derived CDR1 and CDR2 are SGHTA and FQGNSA. This CDR3 comprises 14 residues. Trimming left V 5 bases short and J 10 bases short, with 17 bases between. This sample was included in a study of cytomegalovirus exposure and HLA in healthy donors. General study results and limits: According to a later analysis, most TCR beta chains associated with CMV appeared HLA-restricted. Reportedly, HLA-A and HLA-B alleles of most subjects were accurately predicted from TCR beta. Only CMV serostatus was available as immune exposure information. TCR beta sequences numbering roughly 18,000 were associated with HLA alleles at 0.05 false discovery rate in a later analysis.

The origin of this receptor is a woman in her thirties or forties in good health and CMV-seropositive. The source material was PBMCs. The V call is TRBV7-2, the J call TRBJ1-4; tentative D call: TRBD1 (6 bases). CDR3 in amino acids: CASSLTLVGGKLFF. The CDR3 nucleotides are TGTGCCAGCAGCCTGACGTTAGTAGGGGGAAAACTGTTTTTT.